The 24 T cell receptor beta chains below were found in one sample sequenced in a study of sequential checkpoint blockade in melanoma. Indicated treatment: randomized to nivolumab then ipilimumab (arm A) or the reverse (arm B). Some clones are missing from TCRdb's copy, which holds only in-frame ones; the method was immunoSEQ multiplex PCR. The table has roughly 5,000 clones, about 60% seen once. The specimen was CD8+ T cells sorted from blood (inferred from file names), collected from a patient given nivolumab and ipilimumab in sequence. These receptors were taken from a human donor with melanoma.

The gene calls are TRBV6-1 and TRBJ2-7; possibly TRBD1 for D (5 bases). Germline loops: CDR1 MNHNS, CDR2 SASEGT. V lost 4 bases and J 1 base, leaving 8 bases between the germline ends. This CDR3 is built from 13 residues. For the CDR3, the DNA is TGTGCCAGCAGTGCAGGGATTTCCTACGAGCAGTACTTC. Protein sequence: CASSAGISYEQYF.

The count of this clone is one. The chain employs TRBV6-4 and TRBJ2-2, with a tentative D call TRBD2 (6 bases). Germline values: CDR1 MRHNA, CDR2 SNTAGT. CDR3 length equals 15 residues. V was trimmed by 3 bases and J by 2 bases, leaving 10 bases between them. The CDR3 is CASSEGGDNTGELFF. The CDR3 DNA follows: TGTGCCAGCAGTGAGGGGGGTGATAACACCGGGGAGCTGTTTTTT.

This chain connects TRBV4-1 to TRBJ2-7; 10 nucleotides align to TRBD1. The V segment lost 3 bases and the J segment 2 bases; nucleotides outside the gene matches: 7. Germline CDR1 MGHRA, CDR2 YSYEKL. CDR3 length: 16 amino acids. CDR3: CASSQGPGQGTYEQYF. For the CDR3, the DNA is TGCGCCAGCAGCCAGGGACCGGGACAGGGGACCTACGAGCAGTACTTC.

The CDR3 is CASSLDSGVYGYTF. The CDR3 nucleotides are TGTGCCAGCAGTTTAGACAGTGGGGTCTATGGCTACACCTTC. V gene TRBV27 combines with J gene TRBJ1-2, with a possible D match to TRBD1 (5 bases). The CDR3 spans 14 residues. Trimming removed 2 bases at V and 4 bases at J, with 11 bases between. Germline assignment: CDR1 MNHEY and CDR2 SMNVEV (reference sequence).

The genes are TRBV5-5 and TRBJ2-7; tentative D call: TRBD2 (7 bases). CDR3 length equals 15 residues. Trimming took 0 bases from V and 7 from J, leaving 17 bases between them. The germline gives CDR1 SGHKS, CDR2 YYEKEE (reference sequence). The CDR3 protein is CASSLDWGGAREQYF. DNA for the CDR3: TGTGCCAGCAGCTTGGATTGGGGGGGCGCGAGAGAGCAGTACTTC.

V usage is TRBV19 and J usage is TRBJ2-1; TRBD1 aligns across 8 bases. The CDR3 contains 15 residues. V gave up 1 base and J gave up 2 bases; unmatched junction bases: 1. Germline V CDR1 and CDR2: LNHDA, SQIVND (reference sequence). CDR3 loop: CASSIGQGPYNEQFF. The CDR3 region has the DNA TGTGCCAGTAGTATAGGACAGGGGCCCTACAATGAGCAGTTCTTC.

The V and J genes are TRBV15 and TRBJ1-1, with D perhaps matching TRBD1 (5 bases). Germline CDR1 is LNHNV and CDR2 is YYDKDF (reference sequence). The V end lost 7 bases, the J end lost 2 bases, and 8 bases lay between the germline ends. The CDR3 totals 12 residues. The CDR3 here is CATTTANTEAFF. CDR3 DNA: TGTGCCACCACGACAGCTAACACTGAAGCTTTCTTT.

This chain joins TRBV4-1 and TRBJ2-5; D might be TRBD2 (6 bases). Germline V gives CDR1 MGHRA, CDR2 YSYEKL. V lost 0 bases and J lost 1, with 15 bases in between. CDR3 length: 17 residues. The CDR3 DNA reads TGCGCCAGCAGCCAAGACGGATACGGGGGAACCCAAGAGACCCAGTACTTC. The encoded protein is CASSQDGYGGTQETQYF.

The V and J genes are TRBV4-1 and TRBJ2-2; 7 bases map to TRBD1. This CDR3 comprises 16 residues. V was pared by 8 bases and J by 2 bases, with 11 bases of the junction left unmatched. Germline CDR1 reads MGHRA; CDR2 reads YSYEKL. The CDR3 sequence is CASGRWDSLNTGELFF. The CDR3 region has the DNA TGCGCCAGCGGTCGTTGGGACAGCCTTAACACCGGGGAGCTGTTTTTT.

This clone was observed a few times. The chain couples TRBV23-1 to TRBJ2-7; 7 bases are shared with TRBD1. TRBV23-1 belongs to the ORF category, with a function that is uncertain. Trimming cost V 3 bases and J 0 bases; bases outside gene matches: 5. The CDR3 is 15 residues long. As DNA, the CDR3 is TGCGCCAGCAGTCAGCCCGGGACAGCCTCCTACGAGCAGTACTTC. Translation gives CASSQPGTASYEQYF.

This clone was seen more than once but under ten times. The V gene is TRBV7-9, the J gene TRBJ2-7, with TRBD2 matching 8 bases. The J segment lost 0 bases and the V segment lost 2 bases, leaving 6 bases of the junction unmatched. The CDR3 is made up of 16 amino acids. Germline V gives CDR1 SEHNR, CDR2 FQNEAQ (reference sequence). The CDR3 sequence: CASSLSGSGASYEQYF. CDR3 sequence (DNA): TGTGCCAGCAGCTTATCCGGTAGCGGGGCCTCCTACGAGCAGTACTTC.

The rearrangement joins TRBV19 to TRBJ1-6; D unclear. In germline, CDR1 is LNHDA, CDR2 SQIVND (reference sequence). The CDR3 spans 14 residues. Trimming left V 5 bases short and J 9 bases short, with 14 bases between. CDR3 nucleotide sequence: TGTGCCAGTAGTCCCTCCGATAGCGGTTCACCCCTCCACTTT. This sequence encodes CASSPSDSGSPLHF.

In its sample, this clone was seen a few times. The chain couples TRBV27 to TRBJ1-2; 10 bases are a match to TRBD1. The CDR3 loop spans 16 amino acids. J lost 5 bases, V lost 4 bases, and 10 bases had no gene match. Germline CDR1 reads MNHEY; CDR2 reads SMNVEV (reference sequence). CDR3 sequence reads: CASSYQTGTGVYGYTF. CDR3 in DNA: TGTGCCAGCAGTTACCAAACCGGGACAGGGGTATATGGCTACACCTTC.

The V and J genes are TRBV7-9 and TRBJ1-5; D gene uncertain. From germline, CDR1 is SEHNR and CDR2 FQNEAQ (reference sequence). The CDR3 consists of 13 residues. Between the trimmed V and J ends, which lost 1 base and 7 bases, there was a span of 8 bases. In DNA, the CDR3 is TGTGCCAGCAGCTTAGGGGTCGGGCAGCCCCAGCATTTT. Its protein is CASSLGVGQPQHF.

This clone was detected a few times. This CDR3 reads CASSQEGPEMDTQYF. The DNA for the CDR3 is TGCGCCAGCAGCCAGGAGGGACCAGAAATGGATACGCAGTATTTT. V usage is TRBV4-3 and J usage is TRBJ2-3; perhaps TRBD2 as D (6 bases). The CDR3 sequence is 15 residues long. Germline loops: CDR1 LGHNA, CDR2 YSLEER. The V end was cut by 3 bases, the J end by 6 bases, with 16 bases between.

The chain joins TRBV5-5 to TRBJ1-5; 11 nucleotides align to TRBD1. V dropped 4 bases and J dropped 0; count of bases not matched to a gene: 3. The CDR3 is 16 residues long. The germline V gene has CDR1 SGHKS and CDR2 YYEKEE (reference sequence). CDR3 loop: CASSMGTGGSNQPQHF. CDR3 in DNA: TGTGCCAGCAGCATGGGGACAGGGGGTAGCAATCAGCCCCAGCATTTT. The whole variable domain, remainder taken from reference TRBV5-5 and TRBJ1-5, is DAGVTQSPTHLIKTRGQQVTLRCSPISGHKSVSWYQQVLGQGPQFIFQYYEKEERGRGNFPDRFSARQFPNYSSELNVNALLLGDSALYLCASSMGTGGSNQPQHFGDGTRLSIL.

The CDR3 sequence: CASSESTSGGAWYF. The CDR3 DNA is TGCGCCAGCAGTGAGTCCACTAGCGGGGGGGCCTGGTATTTT. The chain employs TRBV10-2 and TRBJ2-3; 13 bases align to TRBD2. This CDR3 is 14 amino acids long. The J segment lost 14 bases and the V segment lost 0 bases, leaving 5 bases of the junction unmatched. Per germline, CDR1 WSHSY and CDR2 SAAADI.

This clone showed up just a few times. This rearrangement joins TRBV7-9 to TRBJ1-1; possible D gene TRBD1, 5 bases. Germline values: CDR1 SEHNR, CDR2 FQNEAQ (reference sequence). The CDR3 is 16 amino acids. With 5 bases removed from V and 0 bases from J, the gap between germline ends came to 16 bases. The CDR3 protein is CASSQARQQMNTEAFF. In DNA, the CDR3 is TGTGCCAGCAGCCAGGCCCGACAGCAAATGAACACTGAAGCTTTCTTT.

Written as DNA, the CDR3 is TGTGCCACCAGCAGAGAGGGTAGCGGGCTTGAGTGGGAGCAGTTCTTC. Its translation: CATSREGSGLEWEQFF. The chain employs TRBV15 and TRBJ2-1; the match to TRBD2 covers 7 bases. V dropped 0 bases and J dropped 10; count of bases not matched to a gene: 12. The CDR3 is 16 amino acids. Looked up from germline, CDR1 is LNHNV and CDR2 is YYDKDF (reference sequence).

With regard to this clone: Other DNA sequences in the sample encode the same CDR3. The chain joins TRBV29-1 to TRBJ2-1; D remains ambiguous. Trimming shortened V by 2 bases and J by 5 bases, and 7 bases separated the two germline ends. Germline V lookup: CDR1 SQVTM, CDR2 ANQGSEA. The CDR3 contains 12 residues. The CDR3 loop is CSVELRDNEQFF. CDR3 DNA sequence: TGCAGCGTTGAACTCCGGGACAATGAGCAGTTCTTC.

V gene TRBV10-3 combines with J gene TRBJ2-1, with 13 bases matching TRBD2. The CDR3 length is 17 residues. Germline loops: CDR1 ENHRY, CDR2 SYGVKD. V lost 3 bases and J lost 9; bases outside the gene matches: 11. The CDR3 sequence: CAISDPGLAGSGSEQFF. The CDR3 DNA follows: TGTGCCATCAGTGACCCGGGACTAGCGGGGTCAGGGAGTGAGCAGTTCTTC.

The chain carries TRBV25-1 and TRBJ1-4, with D tentatively TRBD1 (6 bases). This CDR3 is built from 15 residues. Trimming left V 1 base short and J 6 bases short, with 12 bases between. Germline values: CDR1 MGHDK, CDR2 SYGVNS. The CDR3 DNA reads as TGTGCCAGCAGTGAATGGGCGGGGGGCGATGAAAAACTGTTTTTT. Translated, it gives CASSEWAGGDEKLFF.

This clone was detected once. CDR3 loop: CASSLLTDSYEQYF. DNA of the CDR3: TGTGCCAGCTCACTTCTGACTGATTCCTACGAGCAGTACTTC. The chain recombines TRBV18 with TRBJ2-7; D is unresolved. V was trimmed by 4 bases and J by 1 base, leaving 11 bases between them. Germline CDR1 reads KGHSH; CDR2 reads LQKENI. There are 14 residues in the CDR3.

The V call is TRBV4-1, the J call TRBJ1-1; perhaps TRBD1 as D (5 bases). Trimming took off 1 base at V and 5 bases at J, with 8 bases between the two ends. This CDR3 is built from 13 residues. Germline V gives CDR1 MGHRA, CDR2 YSYEKL. CDR3: CASSQGGWTEAFF. The CDR3 DNA follows: TGCGCCAGCAGCCAAGGGGGCTGGACTGAAGCTTTCTTT.